These T cell receptor beta chains were read from a single sample in a study of blood T cell repertoires in COVID-19. Profiling relied on immunoSEQ multiplex PCR, and the TCRdb table lists in-frame clones only, not all of them. The sample carries over 150,000 clones, 70% to 85% recorded once. The sequenced sample consisted of peripheral blood. These receptors originate from a human donor in a cohort sampled during active COVID-19. Each CDR3 is given with its conserved first and last residue. The D gene is left open where the match is weak. Not every row has a clone size; where given, it reads once, few, many or a size class.

- | TRBJ2-1 | TRBD2 | TRBV4-2 | CASSQYSGSSYNEQFF | TGTGCCAGCAGCCAATATAGCGGGAGCTCCTACAATGAGCAGTTCTTC
- | TRBJ2-3 | - | TRBV5-1 | CASSFPGSTDTQYF | TGCGCCAGCAGCTTCCCCGGGAGCACAGATACGCAGTATTTT
- | TRBJ2-1 | TRBD2 | TRBV6-5 | CASSYAGLAGGGEQFF | TGTGCCAGCAGTTACGCTGGACTAGCGGGAGGCGGGGAGCAGTTCTTC
- | TRBJ2-7 | - | TRBV12-3/TRBV12-4 | CASSPGGQNEQYF | TGTGCCAGCAGTCCTGGCGGACAAAACGAGCAGTACTTC
once | TRBJ2-2 | TRBD1 | TRBV19 | CASTDRAHTGELFF | TGTGCCAGTACTGACAGGGCCCACACCGGGGAGCTGTTTTTT
- | TRBJ1-1 | - | TRBV7-9 | CASSPRGYSEYTEAFF | TGTGCCAGCAGCCCCAGGGGCTACTCGGAGTACACTGAAGCTTTCTTT
- | TRBJ2-5 | TRBD2 | TRBV3-1/TRBV3-2 | CASSFPGLAGKGQETQYF | TGTGCCAGCAGTTTCCCAGGACTAGCGGGAAAGGGACAAGAGACCCAGTACTTC
- | TRBJ2-7 | TRBD1 | TRBV5-1 | CASSFWTGDAGEQYF | TGCGCCAGCAGCTTCTGGACAGGGGACGCTGGCGAGCAGTACTTC
once | TRBJ1-1 | - | TRBV19 | CAAGTGDTEAFF | TGTGCCGCCGGGACGGGGGACACTGAAGCTTTCTTT
once | TRBJ2-1 | TRBD2 | TRBV7-2 | CASSLQLAGGYNEQFF | TGTGCCAGCAGCTTACAGCTAGCGGGAGGCTACAATGAGCAGTTCTTC
- | TRBJ1-6 | - | TRBV30 | CAWTGTAGNNSPLHF | TGTGCCTGGACCGGTACTGCGGGGAATAATTCACCCCTCCACTTT
few | TRBJ2-7 | TRBD2 | TRBV28 | CASTSGGATYEQYF | TGTGCCAGCACCTCGGGAGGGGCCACCTACGAGCAGTACTTC
- | TRBJ1-5 | - | TRBV12-5 | CASGLGTWERPQHF | TGTGCTAGTGGTTTGGGTACGTGGGAGAGGCCCCAGCATTTT
- | TRBJ1-5 | - | TRBV28 | CASSRVLDGQPQHF | TGTGCCAGCAGTCGGGTCCTCGACGGACAGCCCCAGCATTTT
once | TRBJ2-3 | TRBD2 | TRBV27 | CASSYSREAVSDTQYF | TGTGCCAGCAGTTACTCGCGGGAGGCCGTCTCGGATACGCAGTATTTT
- | TRBJ2-7 | - | TRBV14 | CASTHGSRAFEQYF | TGTGCCAGCACCCATGGTAGCAGAGCGTTCGAGCAGTACTTC
once | TRBJ2-1 | - | TRBV5-1 | CASSLGVPLNEQFF | TGCGCCAGCAGCTTGGGCGTCCCCCTCAATGAGCAGTTCTTC
- | TRBJ2-5 | TRBD2 | TRBV13 | CASSSLRDSGRGETQYF | TGTGCCAGCAGCTCCCTAAGGGATAGCGGGAGAGGAGAGACCCAGTACTTC
- | TRBJ2-3 | - | TRBV27 | CASSLGVSTDTQYF | TGTGCCAGCAGTTTAGGAGTCTCCACAGATACGCAGTATTTT
- | TRBJ1-6 | TRBD1 | TRBV5-1 | CASSLAPGQGASPLHF | TGCGCCAGCAGCTTGGCACCGGGACAGGGGGCTTCACCCCTCCACTTT